The present TCR beta chain was sequenced within a study of Ad26.COV2.S vaccination and SARS-CoV-2 variants. The treatment is: roughly 19 received Ad26.COV2.S at low or high dose, single or two shots; about 5 received placebo; per-sample allocation not given. Sample collection was performed on day 63 after the first vaccine or placebo injection. In the vaccine, an Ad26 vector expressed the SARS-CoV-2 spike of the Wuhan strain. The assay was immunoSEQ multiplex PCR, and TCRdb's table has in-frame clones only and misses some. The repertoire holds roughly 380,000 clones, with roughly 88% as singletons. There are 14 residues in the CDR3. The germline gives CDR1 MDHEN, CDR2 SYDVKM. Trimming took off 6 bases at V and 1 base at J, with 13 bases between the two ends.

This sequence joins TRBV28 and TRBJ2-7; the D gene could be TRBD1 or TRBD2 (5 bases each). The specimen was peripheral blood, collected in a trial of Ad26.COV2.S vaccine versus placebo. The TCR originated in a person between 18 and 65 years old who received the Ad26.COV2.S COVID-19 vaccine or a placebo. This CDR3 reads CASRLRGLSYEQYF. The CDR3 DNA sequence: TGTGCCAGCAGGCTCCGGGGCCTTTCCTACGAGCAGTACTTC. Full variable domain (missing parts from reference TRBV28 and TRBJ2-7): DVKVTQSSRYLVKRTGEKVFLECVQDMDHENMFWYRQDPGLGLRLIYFSYDVKMKEKGDIPEGYSVSREKKERFSLILESASTNQTSMYLCASRLRGLSYEQYFGPGTRLTVT.